This entry lists 3 T cell receptor beta chains sequenced from one sample in a study of T cell responses to AZD1222 COVID-19 vaccine (dated by TCRdb to the early 2020s). The sample's time point label is to be understood as: baseline before first vaccination. Library preparation employed the immunoSEQ multiplex PCR assay. TCRdb carries this immuneACCESS record with in-frame sequences only. Its versions omit some clonotypes, under half of them owing to an unresolved V gene in the studies checked, with the rest unexplained. The sample contains about 150,000 clones, about 89% of them found a single time. The ten largest clones take up 5.1% of the sample. Sequencing used peripheral blood, obtained on day 0 of AZD1222 vaccination. The receptors originated from an adult in good health.

This chain uses TRBV6-2 or TRBV6-3 with TRBJ2-7; D not resolved. CDR3 length: 11 amino acids. V lost 5 bases, J lost 5 bases, and 7 bases lay in between. Germline-derived CDR1 and CDR2 are MNHEY and SVGEGT. CDR3 region: CASSQSHEQYF. In nucleotides, the CDR3 is TGTGCCAGCAGTCAAAGCCACGAGCAGTACTTC.

This clone occurred once. The chain couples TRBV28 to TRBJ2-2; 7 bases map to TRBD2. The V and J ends lost 6 bases and 5 bases, in that order; junction bases with no gene match: 15. Germline V gene lookup returns CDR1 MDHEN and CDR2 SYDVKM. This CDR3 comprises 17 residues. The CDR3 DNA follows: TGTGCCAGCAGCCCATGGTCCGCGGGAGATCGTACCGGGGAGCTGTTTTTT. Protein: CASSPWSAGDRTGELFF.

The chain combines TRBV11-1 with TRBJ1-2; tentative D call: TRBD1 (5 bases). Germline CDR1 SGHAT, CDR2 FQDESV (reference sequence). V lost 3 bases and J 4 bases, leaving 15 bases between the germline ends. The CDR3 length is 15 residues. CDR3: CASSLRRDGVYGYTF. Written as DNA, the CDR3 is TGTGCCAGCAGCTTGAGACGGGACGGGGTCTATGGCTACACCTTC.